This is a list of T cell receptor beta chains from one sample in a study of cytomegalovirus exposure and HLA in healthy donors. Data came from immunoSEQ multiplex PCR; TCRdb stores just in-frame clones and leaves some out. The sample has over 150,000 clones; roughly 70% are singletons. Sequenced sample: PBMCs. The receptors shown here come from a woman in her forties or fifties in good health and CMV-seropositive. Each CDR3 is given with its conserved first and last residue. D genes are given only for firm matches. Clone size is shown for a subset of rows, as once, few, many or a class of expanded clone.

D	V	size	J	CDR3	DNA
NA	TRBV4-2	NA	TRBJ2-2	CASSQDEGTGELFF	TGTGCCAGCAGCCAAGACGAGGGTACCGGGGAGCTGTTTTTT
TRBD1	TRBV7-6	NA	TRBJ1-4	CASSLGGPGQHNEKLFF	TGTGCCAGCAGCTTAGGAGGGCCGGGACAGCATAATGAAAAACTGTTTTTT
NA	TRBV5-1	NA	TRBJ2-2	CASSPQTGFTGELFF	TGCGCCAGCAGCCCCCAAACAGGGTTCACCGGGGAGCTGTTTTTT
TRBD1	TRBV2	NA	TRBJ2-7	CATRSGTGRIYEQYF	TGTGCCACTCGGTCCGGGACAGGTCGAATCTACGAGCAGTACTTC
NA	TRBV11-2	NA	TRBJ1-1	CASSFGGGEAFF	TGTGCCAGCAGCTTTGGCGGGGGTGAAGCTTTCTTT
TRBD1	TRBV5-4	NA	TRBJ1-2	CASRPESGTVRYTF	TGTGCCAGCAGGCCGGAATCCGGGACAGTGCGTTACACCTTC
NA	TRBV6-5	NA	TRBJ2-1	CASSQGLYTYNEQFF	TGTGCCAGCAGTCAAGGACTATACACCTACAATGAGCAGTTCTTC
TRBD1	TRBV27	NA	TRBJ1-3	CASSLSWGQGGSGNTIYF	TGTGCCAGCAGTTTATCCTGGGGACAGGGAGGGTCTGGAAACACCATATATTTT
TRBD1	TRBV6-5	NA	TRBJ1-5	CASSEQGIYQPQHF	TGTGCCAGCAGTGAACAGGGGATCTATCAGCCCCAGCATTTT
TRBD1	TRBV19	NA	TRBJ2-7	CASSTPDRGLNEQYF	TGTGCCAGTAGTACCCCGGACAGGGGGCTAAACGAGCAGTACTTC
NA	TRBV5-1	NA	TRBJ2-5	CASSFFLGEETQYF	TGCGCCAGCAGCTTCTTCCTGGGCGAAGAGACCCAGTACTTC
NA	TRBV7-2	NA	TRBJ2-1	CASSLGTSPYNEQFF	TGTGCCAGCAGCTTAGGGACTTCCCCCTACAATGAGCAGTTCTTC
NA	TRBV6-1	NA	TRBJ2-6	CASSVQGNSGANVLTF	TGTGCCAGCAGTGTCCAGGGGAACTCTGGGGCCAACGTCCTGACTTTC
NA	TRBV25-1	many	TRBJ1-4	CASRQAGGNEKLFF	TGTGCCAGCAGGCAGGCGGGGGGAAATGAAAAACTGTTTTTT
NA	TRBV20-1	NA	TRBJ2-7	CSYAHEQYF	TGCTCCTATGCCCACGAGCAGTACTTC
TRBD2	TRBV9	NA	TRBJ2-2	CASSVDSGGLTGELFF	TGTGCCAGCAGCGTAGACTCGGGGGGGCTTACCGGGGAGCTGTTTTTT
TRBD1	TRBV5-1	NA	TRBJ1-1	CASSWAQGVNTEAFF	TGCGCCAGCAGCTGGGCACAGGGGGTGAACACTGAAGCTTTCTTT
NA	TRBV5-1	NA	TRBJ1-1	CASSLGAGGTEAFF	TGCGCCAGCAGCTTGGGGGCCGGGGGTACTGAAGCTTTCTTT
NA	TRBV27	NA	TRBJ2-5	CASSSRETQYF	TGTGCCAGCAGTTCCCGGGAGACCCAGTACTTC
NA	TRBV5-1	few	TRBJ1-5	CASSPGSRGQPQHF	TGCGCCAGCAGCCCGGGGAGCCGGGGGCAGCCCCAGCATTTT
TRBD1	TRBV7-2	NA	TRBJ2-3	CASSPGRDRLTDTQYF	TGTGCCAGCAGCCCGGGCCGGGACAGACTCACAGATACGCAGTATTTT
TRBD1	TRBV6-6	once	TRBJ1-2	CASSYSETGSNGYTF	TGTGCCAGCAGTTACTCTGAGACAGGGTCGAATGGCTACACCTTC
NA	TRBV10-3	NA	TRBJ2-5	CAISEPRAQGTQYF	TGTGCCATCAGTGAGCCCCGGGCACAGGGGACCCAGTACTTC
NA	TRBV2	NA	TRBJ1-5	CASSEEGIGNQPQHF	TGTGCCAGCAGTGAGGAGGGTATAGGCAATCAGCCCCAGCATTTT
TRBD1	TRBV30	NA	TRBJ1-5	CAWSSGTGDDQPQHF	TGTGCCTGGAGTTCCGGGACAGGGGATGATCAGCCCCAGCATTTT
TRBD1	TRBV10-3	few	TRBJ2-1	CAISESTVNPGQGRNEQFF	TGTGCCATCAGTGAGTCGACTGTAAATCCGGGACAGGGACGAAATGAGCAGTTCTTC
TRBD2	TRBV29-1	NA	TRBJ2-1	CSVRGTSGASEQFF	TGCAGCGTCCGCGGGACTAGCGGGGCGTCTGAGCAGTTCTTC
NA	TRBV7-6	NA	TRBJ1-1	CASSRGGTGSVEAFF	TGTGCCAGCAGCCGCGGGGGGACCGGGTCGGTTGAAGCTTTCTTT
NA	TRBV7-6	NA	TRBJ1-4	CASSPGQNYEKLFF	TGTGCCAGCAGCCCCGGACAGAATTACGAAAAACTGTTTTTT
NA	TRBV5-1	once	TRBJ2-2	CASSRLENTGELFF	TGCGCCAGCAGCCGTCTAGAGAACACCGGGGAGCTGTTTTTT
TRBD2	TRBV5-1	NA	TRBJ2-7	CASSLVPSGYEQYF	TGCGCCAGCAGCTTGGTACCTAGCGGATACGAGCAGTACTTC
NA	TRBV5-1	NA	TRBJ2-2	CASTLSRVTDGELFF	TGCGCCAGCACCCTCAGCAGGGTAACGGACGGGGAGCTGTTTTTT
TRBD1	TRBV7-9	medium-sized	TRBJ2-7	CASSLEFGDSPYEQYF	TGTGCCAGCAGCTTAGAATTTGGGGACAGTCCCTACGAGCAGTACTTC
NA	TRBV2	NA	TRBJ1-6	CASSEAPPNFSPLHF	TGTGCCAGCAGTGAAGCGCCTCCCAACTTTTCACCCCTCCACTTT
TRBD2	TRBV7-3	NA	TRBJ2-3	CASSSGLAGGSTQYF	TGTGCCAGCAGCTCGGGACTAGCGGGGGGAAGTACGCAGTATTTT
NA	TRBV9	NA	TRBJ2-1	CASSLGLTLEQFF	TGTGCCAGCAGCCTAGGACTAACCCTAGAGCAGTTCTTC
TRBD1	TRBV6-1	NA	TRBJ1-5	CASSENRGGNQPQHF	TGTGCCAGCAGTGAAAACAGGGGAGGCAATCAGCCCCAGCATTTT
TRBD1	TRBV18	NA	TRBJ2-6	CASSLSTGPPSGANVLTF	TGTGCCAGCTCACTGTCGACAGGGCCTCCCTCTGGGGCCAACGTCCTGACTTTC
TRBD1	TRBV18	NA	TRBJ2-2	CASSPQGANTGELFF	TGTGCCAGCTCACCACAGGGGGCCAACACCGGGGAGCTGTTTTTT
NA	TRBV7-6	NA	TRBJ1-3	CASSPSGNTIYF	TGTGCCAGCAGCCCTTCCGGAAACACCATATATTTT
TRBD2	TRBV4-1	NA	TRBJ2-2	CASSQPSGGGFAGELFF	TGCGCCAGCAGCCAACCTAGCGGGGGAGGCTTCGCCGGGGAGCTGTTTTTT
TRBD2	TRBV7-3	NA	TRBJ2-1	CASSFSGGPYNEQFF	TGTGCCAGCAGCTTTAGCGGGGGGCCATACAATGAGCAGTTCTTC
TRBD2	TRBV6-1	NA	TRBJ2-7	CASSVEGGENYEQYF	TGTGCCAGCAGTGTCGAGGGAGGGGAGAACTACGAGCAGTACTTC
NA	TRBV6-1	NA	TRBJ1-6	CASGQPGKSPLHF	TGTGCCAGCGGACAGCCGGGGAAATCACCCCTCCACTTT
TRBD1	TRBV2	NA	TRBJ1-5	CASSTGDPNQPQHF	TGTGCCAGCAGTACAGGGGACCCTAATCAGCCCCAGCATTTT
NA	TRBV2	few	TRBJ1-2	CASSDRTANYGYTF	TGTGCCAGCAGTGACAGGACAGCTAACTATGGCTACACCTTC
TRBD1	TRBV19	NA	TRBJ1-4	CASSTGQVLSEKLFF	TGTGCCAGTAGTACCGGACAGGTTTTAAGTGAAAAACTGTTTTTT
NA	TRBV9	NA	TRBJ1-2	CASSASSRPGVYGYTF	TGTGCCAGCAGCGCCAGTAGTCGCCCAGGGGTCTATGGCTACACCTTC
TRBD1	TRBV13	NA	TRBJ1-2	CASSHHRTGGPYGYTF	TGTGCCAGCAGCCATCATAGAACAGGGGGGCCCTATGGCTACACCTTC
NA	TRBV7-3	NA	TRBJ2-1	CASSPTGSYNEQFF	TGTGCCAGCAGCCCGACGGGCTCCTACAATGAGCAGTTCTTC
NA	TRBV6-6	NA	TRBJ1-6	CASSSLIQGTGSPLHF	TGTGCCAGCAGTTCGCTAATTCAGGGTACGGGTTCACCCCTCCACTTT
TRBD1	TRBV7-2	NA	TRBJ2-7	CASTPGPGTAYEQYF	TGTGCCAGCACCCCAGGTCCGGGGACAGCCTACGAGCAGTACTTC
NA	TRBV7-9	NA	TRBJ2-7	CASSLAQGSFYEQYF	TGTGCCAGCAGCTTAGCCCAGGGCAGCTTCTACGAGCAGTACTTC
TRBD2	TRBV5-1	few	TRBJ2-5	CASSPGGGDEETQYF	TGCGCCAGCAGCCCTGGTGGGGGGGATGAAGAGACCCAGTACTTC
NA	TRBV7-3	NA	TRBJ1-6	CASSSSNNSPLHF	TGTGCCAGCAGCTCGAGTAATAATTCACCCCTCCACTTT